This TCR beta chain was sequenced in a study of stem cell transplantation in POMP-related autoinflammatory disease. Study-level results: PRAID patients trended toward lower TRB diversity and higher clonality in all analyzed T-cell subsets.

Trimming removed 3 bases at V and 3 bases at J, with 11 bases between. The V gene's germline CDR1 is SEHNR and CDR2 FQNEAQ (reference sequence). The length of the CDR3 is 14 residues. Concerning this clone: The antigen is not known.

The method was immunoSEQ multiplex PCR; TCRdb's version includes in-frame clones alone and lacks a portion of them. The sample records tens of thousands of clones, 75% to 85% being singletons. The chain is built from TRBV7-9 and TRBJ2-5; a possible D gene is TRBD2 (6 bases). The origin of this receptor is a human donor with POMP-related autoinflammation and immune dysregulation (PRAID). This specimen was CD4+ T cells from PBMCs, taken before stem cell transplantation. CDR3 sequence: CASSLGWGEETQYF. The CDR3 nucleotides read TGTGCCAGCAGCTTGGGATGGGGGGAAGAGACCCAGTACTTC.